What follows are 26 T cell receptor beta chains derived from one specimen sequenced in a study of shared clonotypes between healthy human individuals. Clones were sequenced by immunoSEQ multiplex PCR, and TCRdb holds only the in-frame ones, with some missing. The top ten clones hold 0.9% to 1.3% of a sample with some 2 million clones, roughly 95% of them seen once. Naive CD8 cells lacked CD45RO, underwent positive selection for CCR7 and left out terminally differentiated effector memory CD45RA+ cells. Sequenced: naive CD8+ T cells sorted from blood. These receptor sequences come from a man aged 18 to 29 in good health.

On this clone: Other nucleotide sequences from this sample produce the same CDR3. V is TRBV9 and J is TRBJ2-7; D is possibly TRBD2 (5 bases). CDR1 is SGDLS and CDR2 is YYNGEE in the germline V gene. The CDR3 sequence is 14 residues long. V was clipped by 0 bases and J by 2 bases, with 9 bases between them. The CDR3 spells CASSVGVGAYEQYF. The CDR3 nucleotides are TGTGCCAGCAGCGTAGGGGTCGGGGCCTACGAGCAGTACTTC.

J is TRBJ1-4 and V is TRBV6-6; maybe TRBD1 (5 bases). The V end was cut by 1 base, the J end by 5 bases, with 5 bases between. This CDR3 has 13 amino acids. Per germline, CDR1 MNHNY and CDR2 SVGAGI (reference sequence). The CDR3 coding sequence is TGTGCCAGCAGTTACTGGGGGAATGAAAAACTGTTTTTT. Protein product: CASSYWGNEKLFF.

V and J are TRBV7-3 and TRBJ1-6; 7 bases fit TRBD1. Looked up from germline, CDR1 is SGHTA and CDR2 is FQGTGA. Trimming at V came to 4 bases and at J to 8 bases, leaving 8 bases not matched to a gene. This CDR3 has 15 residues. CDR3 coding DNA: TGTGCCAGCAGCTCCCCAGGGACAGATTATTCACCCCTCCACTTT. It codes for CASSSPGTDYSPLHF.

V usage is TRBV27 and J usage is TRBJ2-3; D gene ambiguous. CDR1 and CDR2 (germline): MNHEY, SMNVEV (reference sequence). Trimming left V 6 bases short and J 4 bases short, with 14 bases between. CDR3 length: 14 amino acids. CDR3 region: CASRPYLGADTQYF. The CDR3 DNA reads TGTGCCAGCAGGCCATACCTGGGCGCAGATACGCAGTATTTT.

The chain employs TRBV28 and TRBJ2-3, with 12 bases identical to TRBD2. The CDR3 is 15 amino acids. CDR1 is MDHEN, CDR2 SYDVKM, per germline. V was clipped by 5 bases and J by 5 bases; unmatched bases: 5. This CDR3 reads CASSPSGGAGDTQYF. Written as DNA, the CDR3 is TGTGCCAGCAGTCCTAGCGGGGGGGCTGGAGATACGCAGTATTTT.

The chain is built from TRBV7-6 and TRBJ2-5; 7 bases are shared with TRBD2. Trimming took 4 bases from V and 5 from J; bases not matched to a gene: 7. Germline loops: CDR1 SGHVS, CDR2 FNYEAQ. The CDR3 is made up of 14 amino acids. CDR3 nucleotides: TGTGCCAGCAGCTCCCTAGCGGCACGCGAGACCCAGTACTTC. Its protein is CASSSLAARETQYF.

The count of this clone is one. This sequence joins TRBV4-1 and TRBJ2-7; the match to TRBD1 covers 10 bases. This CDR3 is 16 amino acids long. Losses at the gene ends were 4 bases for V and 3 bases for J; bases not matched to a gene: 9. Germline CDR1 and CDR2: MGHRA and YSYEKL. CDR3 loop: CASSPKDGTGVYEQYF. The CDR3 coding sequence is TGCGCCAGCAGCCCCAAAGATGGGACAGGGGTCTACGAGCAGTACTTC.

The J gene is TRBJ2-2, the V gene TRBV6-6; D perhaps matches TRBD1 (5 bases). This CDR3 contains 16 residues. Germline V CDR1 and CDR2: MNHNY, SVGAGI (reference sequence). The V gene lost 0 bases and the J gene lost 3 bases, with 11 bases spanning the gap. DNA for the CDR3: TGTGCCAGCAGTTACTCGCCGGACACATACACCGGGGAGCTGTTTTTT. Translation: CASSYSPDTYTGELFF.

For this clone: Other DNA sequences in the sample encode the same CDR3. The gene calls are TRBV9 and TRBJ1-1; a weak D match, TRBD1 (6 bases). The V end was cut by 4 bases, the J end by 1 base, with 11 bases between. The CDR3 runs to 14 residues. Germline V gene lookup returns CDR1 SGDLS and CDR2 YYNGEE. The CDR3 DNA sequence: TGTGCCAGCAGCCCTACAGGGTCGAACACTGAAGCTTTCTTT. Translated, it gives CASSPTGSNTEAFF.

The CDR3 protein is CASSDGQTRGTEAFF. DNA of the CDR3: TGTGCCAGCAGCGACGGACAGACGCGTGGCACTGAAGCTTTCTTT. The chain carries TRBV9 and TRBJ1-1; possibly TRBD1 for D (6 bases). V was pared by 3 bases and J by 4 bases, with 16 bases between. The CDR3 is made up of 15 amino acids. CDR1 SGDLS and CDR2 YYNGEE come from the germline V gene. The whole variable domain, filled in from reference TRBV9 and TRBJ1-1, reads DSGVTQTPKHLITATGQRVTLRCSPRSGDLSVYWYQQSLDQGLQFLIQYYNGEERAKGNILERFSAQQFPDLHSELNLSSLELGDSALYFCASSDGQTRGTEAFFGQGTRLTVV.

The chain employs TRBV28 and TRBJ1-3, with D tentatively TRBD1 (6 bases). The CDR3 consists of 16 residues. V lost 5 bases, J lost 0 bases, and 14 bases lay in between. Germline CDR1 reads MDHEN; CDR2 reads SYDVKM. The CDR3 is CASSQQGWASGNTIYF. The CDR3 nucleotides read TGTGCCAGCAGTCAACAGGGTTGGGCCTCTGGAAACACCATATATTTT. The variable domain in full, with the rest retrieved from reference TRBV28 and TRBJ1-3, is DVKVTQSSRYLVKRTGEKVFLECVQDMDHENMFWYRQDPGLGLRLIYFSYDVKMKEKGDIPEGYSVSREKKERFSLILESASTNQTSMYLCASSQQGWASGNTIYFGEGSWLTVV.

The V call is TRBV9, the J call TRBJ1-5; D perhaps matches TRBD1 (5 bases). The V gene lost 6 bases and the J gene lost 0 bases, with 13 bases spanning the gap. The length of the CDR3 is 15 residues. Germline V gives CDR1 SGDLS, CDR2 YYNGEE. The DNA of the CDR3 is TGTGCCAGCAACGGGGCGGGTGGTAGCAATCAGCCCCAGCATTTT. It yields the protein CASNGAGGSNQPQHF.

With regard to this clone: Other DNA sequences in this sample translate to the same CDR3. V usage is TRBV30 and J usage is TRBJ1-1; D is uncertain. The CDR3 is 12 amino acids. Trimming stripped 3 bases from V and 0 bases from J, with 5 bases between. Germline V CDR1 and CDR2: GTSNPN, SVGIG (reference sequence). CDR3 loop: CAWSRLNTEAFF. The CDR3 DNA reads TGTGCCTGGAGCCGTCTGAACACTGAAGCTTTCTTT.

This clone came up once. The rearrangement joins TRBV19 to TRBJ2-7; 7 bases align to TRBD1. Germline V gene lookup returns CDR1 LNHDA and CDR2 SQIVND (reference sequence). The V and J ends lost 5 bases and 2 bases, in that order; junction bases with no gene match: 9. CDR3 size: 15 residues. The CDR3 protein is CASSEGPGGTYEQYF. CDR3 in DNA: TGTGCCAGTAGTGAAGGTCCAGGGGGTACCTACGAGCAGTACTTC.

This chain joins TRBV27 and TRBJ2-7; D is possibly TRBD2 (6 bases). CDR3 length: 14 amino acids. CDR1 and CDR2 from the germline V gene are MNHEY and SMNVEV (reference sequence). Trimming left V 3 bases short and J 3 bases short, with 12 bases between. CDR3 coding DNA: TGTGCCAGCAGTTTTGCCTCGGGAGTCTACGAGCAGTACTTC. Its protein is CASSFASGVYEQYF.

The rearrangement joins TRBV5-1 to TRBJ2-7, with TRBD1 matching 11 bases. The CDR3 sequence is 15 residues long. Per germline, CDR1 SGHRS and CDR2 YFSETQ. J gave up 4 bases and V 4 bases, and 7 bases lay outside the gene matches. CDR3 loop: CASSTGTGGWYEQYF. CDR3 nucleotide sequence: TGCGCCAGCAGCACCGGGACAGGGGGTTGGTACGAGCAGTACTTC.

This sequence joins TRBV11-2 and TRBJ2-7; D call uncertain. This CDR3 region has 15 residues. V was pared by 5 bases and J by 5 bases, with 19 bases between. Germline loops: CDR1 SGHAT, CDR2 FQNNGV. The CDR3 DNA is TGTGCCAGCAGCGTTACCGGGTCACCCACCGACGAGCAGTACTTC. Encoded protein: CASSVTGSPTDEQYF.

This rearrangement joins TRBV14 to TRBJ2-7, with TRBD1 matching over 9 bases. Looked up from germline, CDR1 is SGHDN and CDR2 is FVKESK. The CDR3 totals 16 residues. J was trimmed by 0 bases and V by 3 bases; bases with no gene match: 6. The CDR3 DNA follows: TGTGCCAGCAGCCAGAGCGGGGACAGGGTCTCCTACGAGCAGTACTTC. As protein: CASSQSGDRVSYEQYF.

CDR3 DNA sequence: TGTGCCAGCAGCTACAGGGGACCTAATGAAAAACTGTTTTTT. It yields the protein CASSYRGPNEKLFF. V gene TRBV5-8 combines with J gene TRBJ1-4, with 7 positions matching TRBD1. The germline V gene has CDR1 SGHTS and CDR2 YDEGEE. This CDR3 region has 14 residues. V lost 3 bases and J lost 3; bases outside the gene matches: 2.

The rearrangement links TRBV7-3 to TRBJ2-7; no definite D call. There are 13 residues in the CDR3. Deletions cut 1 base from V and 5 bases from J, with 9 bases between. Germline CDR1 is SGHTA and CDR2 is FQGTGA. In DNA, the CDR3 is TGTGCCAGCAGCTTAAGTCTGGGTAACGAGCAGTACTTC. Translation gives CASSLSLGNEQYF.

Note on this clone: In the same sample, other DNA sequences code for this CDR3. The rearrangement links TRBV9 to TRBJ1-1; a possible D gene is TRBD1 (6 bases). Between the trimmed V and J ends, which lost 0 bases and 3 bases, there was a span of 12 bases. This CDR3 has 15 residues. The germline V gene has CDR1 SGDLS and CDR2 YYNGEE. The CDR3 spells CASSVVGGQDTEAFF. CDR3 DNA sequence: TGTGCCAGCAGCGTAGTGGGGGGGCAAGACACTGAAGCTTTCTTT.

For this clone: Within the sample, other DNA sequences also encode this same CDR3. The V and J genes are TRBV6-1 and TRBJ2-7; no clear D gene. Trimming left V 3 bases short and J 0 bases short, with 3 bases between. This CDR3 region has 12 residues. Germline V gene data show CDR1 as MNHNS and CDR2 as SASEGT. The CDR3 sequence is CASSDNSYEQYF. The DNA for the CDR3 is TGTGCCAGCAGTGACAACTCCTACGAGCAGTACTTC.

This clone has only a few counts. Within the sample, other DNA sequences also encode this same CDR3. The chain uses TRBV4-3 and TRBJ2-2, with unresolved D. This CDR3 spans 12 amino acids. Germline assignment: CDR1 LGHNA and CDR2 YSLEER. V shed 1 base and J shed 7 bases, with 4 bases lying between them. The DNA of the CDR3 is TGCGCCAGCAGCCAAGTGGGCGGGGAGCTGTTTTTT. Translated: CASSQVGGELFF.

The chain recombines TRBV19 with TRBJ1-1, with TRBD1 identical over 11 bases. J gave up 2 bases and V 1 base, and 9 bases lay outside the gene matches. This CDR3 is built from 18 residues. Looked up from germline, CDR1 is LNHDA and CDR2 is SQIVND (reference sequence). DNA for the CDR3: TGTGCCAGTAGTATAGTTGTCGGGACAGGGGGTCGAAACACTGAAGCTTTCTTT. This codes for CASSIVVGTGGRNTEAFF.

The chain uses TRBV5-8 and TRBJ1-1; 10 bases line up with TRBD1. V lost 0 bases and J lost 2; bases outside the gene matches: 4. The V gene's germline CDR1 is SGHTS and CDR2 YDEGEE. The CDR3 sequence is 16 residues long. The CDR3 coding sequence is TGTGCCAGCAGCTTGGGGACAGGGGGAGTCAACACTGAAGCTTTCTTT. This codes for CASSLGTGGVNTEAFF.

This rearrangement joins TRBV7-9 to TRBJ1-3, with D unresolved. The CDR3 runs 13 residues. Germline V CDR1 and CDR2: SEHNR, FQNEAQ (reference sequence). Trimming took off 6 bases at V and 4 bases at J, with 10 bases between the two ends. CDR3 protein: CASRKRLGNTIYF. Here the CDR3 DNA reads TGTGCCAGCAGGAAGCGGCTGGGAAACACCATATATTTT.